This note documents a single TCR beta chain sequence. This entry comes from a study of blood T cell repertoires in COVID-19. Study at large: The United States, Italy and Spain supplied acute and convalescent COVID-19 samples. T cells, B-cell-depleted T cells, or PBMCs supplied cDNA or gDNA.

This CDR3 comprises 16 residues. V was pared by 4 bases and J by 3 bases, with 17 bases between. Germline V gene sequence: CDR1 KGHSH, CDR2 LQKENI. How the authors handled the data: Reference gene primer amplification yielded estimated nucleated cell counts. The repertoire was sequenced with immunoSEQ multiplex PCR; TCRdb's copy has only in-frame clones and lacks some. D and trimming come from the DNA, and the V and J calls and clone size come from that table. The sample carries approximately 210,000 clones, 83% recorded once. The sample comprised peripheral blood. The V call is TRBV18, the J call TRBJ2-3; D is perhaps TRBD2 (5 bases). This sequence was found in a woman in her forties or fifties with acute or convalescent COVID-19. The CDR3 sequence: CASSLSMGDRTDTQYF. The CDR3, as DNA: TGTGCCAGCTCACTCTCTATGGGAGATAGGACAGATACGCAGTATTTT.